The source of this TCR beta chain is a study of T cells after yellow fever vaccination. CDR3 length: 16 residues. After removal of 0 bases from V and 2 bases from J, the junction contained 5 bases not matched to a gene. CDR1 and CDR2 from the germline V gene are LGHNA and YSLEER. This clonotype was counted only a few times. The authors made TCR cDNA by 5'RACE template switching, adding a universal primer site and UMIs. TCRdb re-analysed the 5' RACE reads in MiXCR, keeping a single row per CDR3 protein. The repertoire includes 25,000 or so distinct CDR3 sequences, 4% to 5% of them detected once, and 30% to 45% sits in the top ten. Study findings and constraints: Post-booster repertoires contained most primary-vaccination clones again (around 96% CD4, about 90% CD8). The presence of abundant clonotypes contaminating from the bulk population was possible in FACS-sorted repertoires. The secondary response was weaker but peaked faster, day 5 versus 15.

The TCR originated in a man aged 18-30 years who received the YFV17D yellow fever vaccine. V is TRBV4-3 and J is TRBJ2-3; 7 positions agree with TRBD1. The source material was PBMCs, either bulk or a sorted T-cell subset (CD4+, CD8+, memory, or dextramer-sorted; not recorded which), sampled on the day of the yellow fever booster vaccination. In nucleotides, the CDR3 is TGCGCCAGCAGCCAAGATCTCGGGACAGACACAGATACGCAGTATTTT. Translating it yields CASSQDLGTDTDTQYF.